A selection of T cell receptor beta chains follows, all from one sample in a study of OX40 agonist ivuxolimab in advanced cancers. Using immunoSEQ multiplex PCR, the repertoire was profiled, and TCRdb retains in-frame clones only, with some absent. The data show about 33,000 clones, approximately 80% seen once. Sample: CD4+ or CD8+ T cells sorted from blood, taken in a trial of the OX40 agonist ivuxolimab. The receptors shown here come from an adult with an advanced solid tumor such as melanoma, head and neck, liver or kidney cancer. Each CDR3 is given with its conserved first and last residue. A D gene is named only where the DNA matches it firmly. Clone size is shown for a subset of rows, as once, few, many or a class of expanded clone.

D gene	V gene	clone size	J gene	CDR3 DNA	CDR3 protein
.	TRBV28	.	TRBJ2-4	TGTGCCAGCAGTCGAGCCTGGGGGGCCAAAAACATTCAGTACTTC	CASSRAWGAKNIQYF
TRBD1	TRBV19	.	TRBJ2-7	TGTGCCAGTAGTATTTTTGGGACAGGGGAGCTTTACTTC	CASSIFGTGELYF
.	TRBV5-4	.	TRBJ2-5	TGTGCCAGCAGCTTGGGGCTAGCGTCATACCAAGAGACCCAGTACTTC	CASSLGLASYQETQYF
TRBD2	TRBV6-4	.	TRBJ2-4	TGTGCCAGCAGAATGCTAGCGGGGGGGGCCAAAAACATTCAGTACTTC	CASRMLAGGAKNIQYF
TRBD2	TRBV11-2	.	TRBJ2-1	TGTGCCAGCAGCTTAGTAGCGGGGGCTCTCAATGAGCAGTTCTTC	CASSLVAGALNEQFF
.	TRBV6-1	few	TRBJ1-1	TGTGCCAGCAAGGAGTCGCGGACTGAAGCTTTCTTT	CASKESRTEAFF
.	TRBV10-1	.	TRBJ1-1	TGCGCCAGCAGTGAGTCGCGGGGGGCGAACACTGAAGCTTTCTTT	CASSESRGANTEAFF
.	TRBV28	.	TRBJ2-7	TGTGCCAGCAGGCCAGGGAGATCCTACGAGCAGTACTTC	CASRPGRSYEQYF
TRBD1	TRBV10-2	few	TRBJ2-6	TGCGCCAGCAAGCGGACAGGAGGCTCTGGGGCCAACGTCCTGACTTTC	CASKRTGGSGANVLTF
.	TRBV4-2	.	TRBJ1-1	TGTGCCAGCAGCTCCTCCCCCATTGGGGACACTGAAGCTTTCTTT	CASSSSPIGDTEAFF
TRBD1	TRBV6-5	few	TRBJ2-1	TGTGCCAGCAGACACGACAGGGGGCACTACAATGAGCAGTTCTTC	CASRHDRGHYNEQFF
.	TRBV5-1	.	TRBJ2-3	TGCGCCAGCAGCTGGTCCGGAACAGATACGCAGTATTTT	CASSWSGTDTQYF
.	TRBV7-9	.	TRBJ2-7	TGTGCCAGCAGCCGGGGACTCGAGCAGTACTTC	CASSRGLEQYF
.	TRBV19	.	TRBJ2-1	TGTGCCAGTAGTATTGAGGGTTTAACGGGCAATGAGCAGTTCTTC	CASSIEGLTGNEQFF
TRBD2	TRBV29-1	.	TRBJ2-2	TGCAGCGTTAGCACTAGCGGGGGGTTCTACACCGGGGAGCTGTTTTTT	CSVSTSGGFYTGELFF
.	TRBV7-2	.	TRBJ1-4	TGTGCCAGCACTCCGGGGGTTTCTAATGAAAAACTGTTTTTT	CASTPGVSNEKLFF
TRBD1	TRBV4-2	.	TRBJ2-7	TGTGCCAGCAGCTACGAAGCGGGACAGGGGGCCAACGAGCAGTACTTC	CASSYEAGQGANEQYF
.	TRBV29-1	.	TRBJ2-7	TGCAGCGTTAAGCGGAGCACCTACGAGCAGTACTTC	CSVKRSTYEQYF
.	TRBV21-1	.	TRBJ1-2	TGTGCCAGCAGCTTCCCTAGACAGTTAGCTAACTATGGCTACACCTTC	CASSFPRQLANYGYTF
.	TRBV28	.	TRBJ2-6	TGTGCCAGCAGTTTTAACCGCCCTGGGGCCAACGTCCTGACTTTC	CASSFNRPGANVLTF
TRBD1	TRBV2	.	TRBJ1-2	TGTGCCAGCAGTGTAAGGAGGGGACAGGGGGCGCCTTATGGCTACACCTTC	CASSVRRGQGAPYGYTF
.	TRBV13	.	TRBJ2-7	TGTGCCAGCAGCTCCCGTGACAGGCTCCCCGAGCAGTACTTC	CASSSRDRLPEQYF
.	TRBV30	.	TRBJ1-6	TGTGCCTGGATCCCAAGGGGACTGAATAATTCACCCCTCCACTTT	CAWIPRGLNNSPLHF
.	TRBV19	few	TRBJ1-1	TGTGCCAGTAGTTCCCAGACCGCCATGAACACTGAAGCTTTCTTT	CASSSQTAMNTEAFF
TRBD1	TRBV6-5	.	TRBJ1-2	TGTGCCAGCAGGCCGGACAGGACAGGAAACTATGGCTACACCTTC	CASRPDRTGNYGYTF
.	TRBV9	.	TRBJ2-5	TGTGCCAGCAGCGTAGAAAGGGTACCGTCAGGTCGAGAGACCCAGTACTTC	CASSVERVPSGRETQYF
.	TRBV18	.	TRBJ1-2	TGTGCCAGCTCACCCCAGGGACCGAACTATGGCTACACCTTC	CASSPQGPNYGYTF
.	TRBV7-2	.	TRBJ2-5	TGTGCCAGCAGCTTATGGTCTGGGGGGGAGACCCAGTACTTC	CASSLWSGGETQYF